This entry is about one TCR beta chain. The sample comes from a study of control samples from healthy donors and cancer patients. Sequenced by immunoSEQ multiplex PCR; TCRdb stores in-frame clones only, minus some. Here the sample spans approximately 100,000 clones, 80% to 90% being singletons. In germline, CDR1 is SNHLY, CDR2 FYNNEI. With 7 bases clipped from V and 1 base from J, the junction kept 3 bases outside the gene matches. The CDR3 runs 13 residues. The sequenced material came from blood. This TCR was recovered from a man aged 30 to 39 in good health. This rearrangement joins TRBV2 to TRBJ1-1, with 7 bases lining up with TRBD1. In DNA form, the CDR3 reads TGTGCCAGCACCGGGACAGCGAACACTGAAGCTTTCTTT. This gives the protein CASTGTANTEAFF.